Following are 20 T cell receptor beta chains from one sample sequenced in a study of OX40 agonist ivuxolimab in advanced cancers. TCRdb's copy holds only in-frame clones and misses some; the assay was immunoSEQ multiplex PCR. Of fewer than 85,000 clones in the sample, roughly 86% were seen once. Material: CD4+ or CD8+ T cells sorted from blood, obtained in a trial of the OX40 agonist ivuxolimab. The receptors originated from an adult with an advanced solid tumor such as melanoma, head and neck, liver or kidney cancer.

Here the CDR3 DNA reads TGTGCCAGCAGTGTCCCCGGGAGGGGGAATGAAGCTTTCTTT. Translation gives CASSVPGRGNEAFF. The gene calls are TRBV2 and TRBJ1-1; possible D gene TRBD1, 6 bases. CDR1 SNHLY and CDR2 FYNNEI come from the germline V gene. V lost 4 bases and J 7 bases, leaving 16 bases between the germline ends. The CDR3 contains 14 residues.

The count of this clone is one. The chain joins TRBV30 to TRBJ2-5, with 10 nucleotides matching TRBD2. The J segment lost 11 bases and the V segment lost 0 bases, leaving 15 bases of the junction unmatched. Germline lookup yields CDR1 GTSNPN and CDR2 SVGIG (reference sequence). This CDR3 comprises 16 residues. The CDR3 DNA reads as TGTGCCTGGAGTGTAGGTGGGACTAGCGCGCGCGGGGTACAGTACTTC. This translates into CAWSVGGTSARGVQYF.

The V gene is TRBV5-6, the J gene TRBJ2-1, with 8 bases identical to TRBD2. The CDR3 contains 15 residues. J gave up 4 bases and V 3 bases, and 6 bases lay outside the gene matches. Germline V gene data show CDR1 as SGHDT and CDR2 as YYEEEE. The chain's CDR3 is CASSSLAGRYNEQFF. The CDR3 nucleotides are TGTGCCAGCAGCTCATTAGCGGGACGATACAATGAGCAGTTCTTC.

A few counts support this clone. This chain links TRBV29-1 with TRBJ1-1; D remains ambiguous. From germline, CDR1 is SQVTM and CDR2 ANQGSEA. Trimming stripped 3 bases from V and 1 base from J, with 6 bases between. The CDR3 is made up of 12 amino acids. CDR3 in amino acids: CSVDLANTEAFF. CDR3 coding DNA: TGCAGCGTTGACCTGGCGAACACTGAAGCTTTCTTT.

The CDR3 loop reads CASRSDWGNSPLHF. The CDR3 nucleotides are TGTGCCAGCAGGTCGGACTGGGGGAATTCACCCCTCCACTTT. This rearrangement joins TRBV5-4 to TRBJ1-6, with D maybe TRBD1 (5 bases). The V and J ends lost 5 bases and 7 bases respectively, with 13 bases between them. The germline V gene encodes CDR1 SGHNT and CDR2 YYREEE (reference sequence). This CDR3 comprises 14 residues.

The chain joins TRBV5-4 to TRBJ2-1; D is perhaps TRBD2 (7 bases). V lost 0 bases to trimming and J lost 6 bases, with 13 bases between them. The germline V gene encodes CDR1 SGHNT and CDR2 YYREEE (reference sequence). The CDR3 extends over 15 amino acids. The CDR3 reads CASSLAGGAFNEQFF. In nucleotides, the CDR3 is TGTGCCAGCAGCTTGGCGGGGGGCGCTTTCAATGAGCAGTTCTTC.

J is TRBJ2-3 and V is TRBV5-4; 10 bases are a match to TRBD1. The CDR3 is made up of 15 amino acids. Germline V gene sequence: CDR1 SGHNT, CDR2 YYREEE (reference sequence). V gave up 0 bases and J gave up 3 bases; unmatched junction bases: 1. DNA of the CDR3: TGTGCCAGCAGCTTGGGACAGGGGGCAACAGATACGCAGTATTTT. Protein product: CASSLGQGATDTQYF.

Written as DNA, the CDR3 is TGTGCCAGCAGCTCCGGACAGGGAACCTTCTATGGCTACACCTTC. Translating gives CASSSGQGTFYGYTF. This rearrangement joins TRBV7-2 to TRBJ1-2, with TRBD1 identical over 8 bases. The CDR3 totals 15 residues. From germline, CDR1 is SGHTA and CDR2 FQGNSA. The ends lost 4 bases at V and 4 bases at J; junction bases unmatched: 8.

V is TRBV9 and J is TRBJ2-7, with 8 bases matching TRBD2. Trimming removed 4 bases from V and 1 base from J; junction bases left unmatched: 13. The germline gives CDR1 SGDLS, CDR2 YYNGEE. This CDR3 has 17 residues. CDR3 region: CASSPHGKGGGSYEQYF. In DNA form, the CDR3 reads TGTGCCAGCAGCCCCCACGGGAAAGGCGGGGGGTCCTACGAGCAGTACTTC. The whole variable domain, filled in from reference TRBV9 and TRBJ2-7, reads DSGVTQTPKHLITATGQRVTLRCSPRSGDLSVYWYQQSLDQGLQFLIQYYNGEERAKGNILERFSAQQFPDLHSELNLSSLELGDSALYFCASSPHGKGGGSYEQYFGPGTRLTVT.

This clone turned up a few times. V gene TRBV19 combines with J gene TRBJ2-4; 8 nucleotides line up with TRBD1. V lost 7 bases, J lost 6 bases, and 11 bases stayed unmatched. CDR1 and CDR2 from the germline V gene are LNHDA and SQIVND (reference sequence). The CDR3 length is 15 residues. The CDR3 sequence: CASTLTGTGGNIQYF. Here the CDR3 DNA reads TGTGCCAGTACCCTCACCGGGACAGGAGGAAACATTCAGTACTTC.

V usage is TRBV27 and J usage is TRBJ1-2; a weak D match, TRBD1 (5 bases). Germline CDR1 is MNHEY and CDR2 is SMNVEV (reference sequence). The V and J ends lost 3 bases and 7 bases respectively, with 12 bases between them. This CDR3 region has 13 residues. Here the CDR3 reads CASSFRDLRGYTF. The DNA of the CDR3 is TGTGCCAGCAGTTTCAGGGATTTGCGTGGCTACACCTTC.

This chain connects TRBV19 to TRBJ1-1; 8 nucleotides agree with TRBD1. CDR3 length: 15 amino acids. The V gene end was trimmed by 6 bases and the J gene end by 0 bases; junction bases not matched to a gene: 6. Germline V CDR1 and CDR2: LNHDA, SQIVND (reference sequence). The CDR3 DNA follows: TGTGCCAGTAGAGATCCAGGGGGCCTGAACACTGAAGCTTTCTTT. The encoded protein is CASRDPGGLNTEAFF. The full variable domain, completed using reference TRBV19 and TRBJ1-1, is DGGITQSPKYLFRKEGQNVTLSCEQNLNHDAMYWYRQDPGQGLRLIYYSQIVNDFQKGDIAEGYSVSREKKESFPLTVTSAQKNPTAFYLCASRDPGGLNTEAFFGQGTRLTVV.

The genes are TRBV5-1 and TRBJ2-1; 14 bases are a match to TRBD2. Germline CDR1 reads SGHRS; CDR2 reads YFSETQ. Trimming took 0 bases from V and 3 from J; bases not matched to a gene: 5. The CDR3 sequence is 18 residues long. CDR3 loop: CASSLAGLAGVGYNEQFF. The CDR3, as DNA: TGCGCCAGCAGCTTGGCGGGACTAGCGGGGGTTGGCTACAATGAGCAGTTCTTC. Supplemented by reference TRBV5-1 and TRBJ2-1, the full variable domain reads KAGVTQTPRYLIKTRGQQVTLSCSPISGHRSVSWYQQTPGQGLQFLFEYFSETQRNKGNFPGRFSGRQFSNSRSEMNVSTLELGDSALYLCASSLAGLAGVGYNEQFFGPGTRLTVL.

Points on this clone: Other DNA sequences in this specimen translate into the identical CDR3. The J gene is TRBJ1-1, the V gene TRBV29-1, with unresolved D. This CDR3 has 12 residues. From germline, CDR1 is SQVTM and CDR2 ANQGSEA. V lost 5 bases to trimming and J lost 1 base, with 8 bases between them. The CDR3 loop reads CSVRHQNTEAFF. The CDR3 nucleotides read TGCAGCGTTAGACACCAGAACACTGAAGCTTTCTTT.

The CDR3 DNA sequence: TGCGCCAGCAGCCGTAGGGAGCCCTGGGGGGGCTACACCTTC. Encoded protein: CASSRREPWGGYTF. The rearrangement links TRBV5-1 to TRBJ1-2, with D perhaps TRBD1 (5 bases). This CDR3 contains 14 residues. Trimming left V 4 bases short and J 8 bases short, with 18 bases between. Per the germline V gene, CDR1 is SGHRS and CDR2 is YFSETQ. Looking up the rest from reference TRBV5-1 and TRBJ1-2 gives the full variable domain: KAGVTQTPRYLIKTRGQQVTLSCSPISGHRSVSWYQQTPGQGLQFLFEYFSETQRNKGNFPGRFSGRQFSNSRSEMNVSTLELGDSALYLCASSRREPWGGYTFGSGTRLTVV.

V gene TRBV11-2 combines with J gene TRBJ2-5; D is possibly TRBD1 (5 bases). From germline, CDR1 is SGHAT and CDR2 FQNNGV. Trimming removed 1 base at V and 2 bases at J, with 11 bases between. There are 15 residues in the CDR3. The DNA for the CDR3 is TGTGCCAGCAGCTTAGGGGGCGGAGTACAAGAGACCCAGTACTTC. This sequence encodes CASSLGGGVQETQYF.

V gene TRBV28 combines with J gene TRBJ1-4; D remains unclear. V was pared by 5 bases and J by 3 bases, with 4 bases between. CDR1 is MDHEN and CDR2 is SYDVKM in the germline V gene. This CDR3 is built from 12 residues. The CDR3 loop is CASSSPNEKLFF. CDR3 nucleotides: TGTGCCAGCAGTAGCCCTAATGAAAAACTGTTTTTT.

This chain connects TRBV9 to TRBJ2-7; perhaps TRBD1 as D (6 bases). Per germline, CDR1 SGDLS and CDR2 YYNGEE. V was pared by 4 bases and J by 0 bases, with 23 bases between. This CDR3 contains 18 residues. The CDR3 sequence: CASSPRGAGVISSYEQYF. The DNA of the CDR3 is TGTGCCAGCAGCCCGCGAGGGGCAGGGGTGATCTCCTCCTACGAGCAGTACTTC.

This clone has more than one count but fewer than ten. Here the CDR3 reads CSVVSGNTIYF. The CDR3 DNA is TGCAGCGTTGTTTCTGGAAACACCATATATTTT. This chain connects TRBV29-1 to TRBJ1-3; no clear D gene. Germline V lookup: CDR1 SQVTM, CDR2 ANQGSEA. The CDR3 has 11 amino acids. V was clipped by 4 bases and J by 1 base, with 2 bases between them.

This chain links TRBV6-6 with TRBJ2-3, with 7 bases aligning to TRBD2. This CDR3 has 15 residues. CDR1 is MNHNY and CDR2 is SVGAGI in the germline V gene (reference sequence). J lost 1 base, V lost 2 bases, and 3 bases had no gene match. The CDR3 DNA sequence: TGTGCCAGCAGTTACGTGGGGAGGGGCACAGATACGCAGTATTTT. Protein product: CASSYVGRGTDTQYF.